This T cell receptor (beta chain) is drawn from a study of T-cell memory formation after mild COVID-19. For the study at large: Among the donors, TCR clusters were largely specific to each donor.

This clonotype was seen more than once but under ten times. The CDR3 loop spans 15 amino acids. V was shortened by 0 bases and J by 8 bases, with 14 bases between the two germline ends. CDR1 SEHNR and CDR2 FQNEAQ come from the germline V gene (reference sequence). Amplification by 5'RACE using constant-segment primers produced TCR alpha and TCR beta cDNA libraries that carried sample barcodes and UMIs. TCRdb recomputed calls from the 5' RACE reads with MiXCR, one row per CDR3 protein. This table holds about 360,000 distinct CDR3 sequences, approximately 12% found once. The specimen was PBMCs or a T cell subset sorted from them (not recorded which). The receptor comes from a man aged 18 to 30 who had mild COVID-19 (a few samples of this study predate the infection). Cell type and time point are not known. V and J are TRBV7-9 and TRBJ2-1, with D unresolved. CDR3 region: CASSLAGNAAHEQFF. The CDR3 region has the DNA TGTGCCAGCAGCTTAGCAGGGAACGCCGCTCATGAGCAGTTCTTC.